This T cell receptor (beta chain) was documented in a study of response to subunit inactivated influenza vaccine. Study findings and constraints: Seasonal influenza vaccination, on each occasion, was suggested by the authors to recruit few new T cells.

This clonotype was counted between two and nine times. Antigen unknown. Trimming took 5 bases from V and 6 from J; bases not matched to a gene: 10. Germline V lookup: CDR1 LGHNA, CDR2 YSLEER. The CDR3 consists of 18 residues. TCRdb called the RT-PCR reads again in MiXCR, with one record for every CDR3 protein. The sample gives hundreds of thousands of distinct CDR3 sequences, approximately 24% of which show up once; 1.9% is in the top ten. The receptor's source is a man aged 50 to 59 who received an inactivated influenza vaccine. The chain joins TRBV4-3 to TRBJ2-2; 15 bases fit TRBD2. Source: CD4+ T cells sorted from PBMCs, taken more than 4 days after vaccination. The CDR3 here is CASSKGLAGGPDAGELFF. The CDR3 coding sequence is TGCGCCAGCAGCAAAGGACTAGCGGGAGGGCCGGACGCCGGGGAGCTGTTTTTT.